This TCR beta chain came from a study of beta chain features in type 1 diabetes. With respect to this clone: Its matching antigen is unknown.

The study, taken as a whole, reports: In all four CD4+ subsets, TCRB CDR3 length was significantly, moderately reduced in type 1 diabetes.

CDR1 is LGHNA and CDR2 is YNFKEQ in the germline V gene. The CDR3 is made up of 17 amino acids. V gave up 4 bases and J gave up 1 base, with 19 bases separating them. The whole isolated RNA underwent reverse transcription, so sequencing captured expressed TCRB transcripts. An average approximately 3.7 million reads came from naive, central memory and regulatory T cell samples. The data were produced by immunoSEQ multiplex PCR, yet TCRdb's version contains in-frame clones alone and is incomplete. Of 95,000 to 150,000 clones listed, 16% are singletons. Sorting that relied on CD45RO/CCR7/CD25/CD127/CD95/CD27 yielded CD4+ naive, central memory, regulatory and stem cell-like memory cells.

This sequence joins TRBV4-2 and TRBJ1-1, with no clear D. The sample was central memory CD4+ T cells from blood. The receptor's source is a man in his thirties or forties with type 1 diabetes. The CDR3 region is CASSPYPPSYRNTEAFF. The CDR3 coding sequence is TGTGCCAGCAGCCCGTATCCTCCCAGCTACAGGAACACTGAAGCTTTCTTT.